This T cell receptor beta chain emerged from a study of regulatory T cells in long-lasting Graves disease (dated by TCRdb to the early 2020s). With respect to the entire study: Persistent Graves' disease meant more than 5 years of antithyroid drug treatment with TSH receptor autoantibodies that stayed positive. The study was registered as a clinical trial and conducted in China. Antithyroid drugs had been taken for approximately 10 years on average by persistent Graves' disease patients in the clinical cohort. TCR sequencing covered 13 persistent and 20 or so newly diagnosed Graves' disease patients, some 35 samples in total. Patients with persistent Graves' disease were compared with patients with newly diagnosed Graves' disease using TCR sequencing and RNA sequencing of peripheral blood.

As concerns this clonotype: The target of this receptor is not known. Per-nucleotide qualities are absent, and no much larger clonotype sits a single base away.

What the time point label conveys for this sample: persistent/refractory GD, antithyroid drugs over 5 years with positive TRAb. For both TCR sequencing and RNA sequencing, RNA was extracted from PBMCs in TRIzol. Graves' disease was diagnosed according to American Thyroid Association guidelines. Patients were recruited from an endocrinology department in Xi'an, China. From each patient, about 8.9 milliliters of peripheral blood was collected into an EDTA anticoagulant tube. Ficoll Paque Plus density gradient separation was used to isolate PBMCs, and no additional T cell sorting was done. An Agilent 2100 Bioanalyzer and agarose gel were used to assess RNA quality, and a NanoDrop 2000 was used to measure RNA concentration. Between the V and J ends, shortened by 2 bases and 4 bases respectively, the junction contains 9 bases. CDR1 and CDR2, looked up from the germline V gene, are MGHRA and YSYEKL. Inclusive of the bounding cysteine and phenylalanine, the CDR3 is 14 residues long. The read is trimmed to its CDR3 DNA, 42 bases read in frame from base 1.

Study-wide conclusions, independent of this receptor: Only peripheral blood was studied, because thyroid tissue, the primary lesion, was inaccessible. TRBV28, TRBJ1-2 and TRBJ2-5 were preferentially used in persistent disease, while TRBV20-1 and TRBJ2-1 were favored in newly diagnosed disease. A larger number of public clonotypes was shared among persistent patients (more than 2,500) than among newly diagnosed patients (over 850). Persistent Graves' disease patients showed lower TCR Shannon entropy and fewer highly expanded clones than newly diagnosed patients, suggesting clonal expansion. The authors acknowledged the small sample size as a limitation that may reduce accuracy. Sequencing and analysis were restricted to the TCR beta chain.

The library was obtained by multiplex PCR. The sequencing machine was an Illumina HiSeq 4000. To build TCR beta libraries, CDR3 regions were amplified by Arm-PCR using iRepertoire HTBI primers. PCR products were gel purified before sequencing. In the paper's pipeline: Gene usage analysis of CDR3 amino acid clonotypes used the approximately 62 TRBV and 14 TRBJ segments found across samples. Filtered high-quality paired reads were merged into contigs using COPE and FqMerger. BLAST was used to align contigs to IMGT TRBV, TRBD and TRBJ reference genes, and CDR3 was defined according to IMGT. Any clonotype with a frequency above 0.1% was classified as a highly expanded clone. Shannon entropy was used to measure repertoire diversity, and the Gini coefficient was used to measure V-J evenness. A clonotype was considered public if more than one individual shared it. In-frame beta chains were kept once TCRdb had trimmed the public reads at Q25 with fastp and called clones with MiXCR. CDR3 protein sequences are deduplicated, and each keeps its most common genes and DNA. For this entry, the V and J calls and clone size follow TCRdb and not the study's own pipeline. The sample table holds about 340,000 distinct CDR3 sequences, of which about 20% were seen once. Roughly 29% of the sample lies in the top ten.

The sample was peripheral blood mononuclear cells (PBMCs), taken when the disease was refractory, from a patient treated with antithyroid drugs. This sequence was found in a female donor with Graves disease. The rearrangement joined TRBV4-1 to TRBJ1-5; too little of a D gene remains to name it. The nucleotides read TGCGCCAGCAGCCAACCGGTACGAAATCAGCCCCAGCATTTT. It is translated as CASSQPVRNQPQHF.